This T cell receptor (beta chain) came from a study of blood T cell repertoires in COVID-19. Repertoires were generated with immunoSEQ multiplex PCR, while TCRdb's copy carries only in-frame clones and drops some. The sample has 150,000 to 200,000 clones, about nine tenths seen once. The CDR3 contains 14 residues. The V and J ends lost 5 bases and 6 bases, in that order; junction bases with no gene match: 4. The germline CDR1 and CDR2 sequences are PRHDT and FYEKMQ (reference sequence). Material for sequencing was peripheral blood. The chain employs TRBV13 and TRBJ1-6; 7 bases are a match to TRBD1. This receptor was obtained from a man in his fifties or sixties with acute or convalescent COVID-19. The CDR3 DNA reads as TGTGCCAGCAGCCCCGGGACAGTTAATTCACCCCTCCACTTT. Protein: CASSPGTVNSPLHF.